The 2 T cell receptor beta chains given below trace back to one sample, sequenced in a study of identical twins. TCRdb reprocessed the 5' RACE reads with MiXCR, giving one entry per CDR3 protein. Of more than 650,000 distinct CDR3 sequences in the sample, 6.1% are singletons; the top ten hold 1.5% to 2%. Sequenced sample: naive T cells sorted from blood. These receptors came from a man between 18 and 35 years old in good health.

This CDR3 reads CATAQGPGDQPQHF. CDR3 sequence (DNA): TGTGCCACCGCTCAGGGTCCCGGGGATCAGCCCCAGCATTTT. The J gene is TRBJ1-5, the V gene TRBV15; tentatively, D is TRBD1 (5 bases). The CDR3 is 14 residues long. Germline CDR1 and CDR2: LNHNV and YYDKDF (reference sequence). Trimming pared 8 bases from V and 5 bases from J, leaving 16 bases between.

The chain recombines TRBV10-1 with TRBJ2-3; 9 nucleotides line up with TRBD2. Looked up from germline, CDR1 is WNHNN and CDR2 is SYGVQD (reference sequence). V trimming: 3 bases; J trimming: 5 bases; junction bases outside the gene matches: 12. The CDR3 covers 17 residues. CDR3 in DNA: TGCGCCAGCAGTGATTTCGGACTAGCGACGCTGCGAGATACGCAGTATTTT. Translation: CASSDFGLATLRDTQYF.